This TCR beta chain was found in a study of blood T cell repertoires in COVID-19. Study overall: The United States, Italy and Spain were the sources of the acute and convalescent COVID-19 samples.

Methods used by the authors: How many nucleated cells were present was estimated from reference gene primer amplification. Profiling relied on immunoSEQ multiplex PCR, and the TCRdb table lists in-frame clones only, not all of them. V and J calls and clone size follow that table, whereas D and trimming were derived from the DNA. The repertoire holds about 80,000 clones, 60% to 85% seen once, with around 15% in the top ten. The CDR3 is made up of 16 amino acids. J was trimmed by 3 bases and V by 7 bases; bases with no gene match: 10. Looked up from germline, CDR1 is SGHRS and CDR2 is YFSETQ. The chain uses TRBV5-1 and TRBJ2-5, with 12 bases identical to TRBD2. This receptor was taken from a human donor in a cohort sampled during active COVID-19. The sequenced sample consisted of peripheral blood. The CDR3 spells CASQTSGRLGKETQYF. The CDR3 coding sequence is TGCGCCAGCCAAACTAGCGGGAGGCTCGGTAAAGAGACCCAGTACTTC.